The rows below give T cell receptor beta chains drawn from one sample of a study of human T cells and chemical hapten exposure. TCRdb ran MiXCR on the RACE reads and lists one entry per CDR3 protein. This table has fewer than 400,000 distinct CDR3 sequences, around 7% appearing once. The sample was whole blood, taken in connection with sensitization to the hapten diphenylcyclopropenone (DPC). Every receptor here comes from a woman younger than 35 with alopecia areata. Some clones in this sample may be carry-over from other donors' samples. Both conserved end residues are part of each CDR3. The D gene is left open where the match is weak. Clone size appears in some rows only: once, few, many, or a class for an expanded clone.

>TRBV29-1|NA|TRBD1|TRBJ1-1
CSAATGEYTEAFF
TGCAGCGCCGCGACAGGGGAGTACACTGAAGCTTTCTTT
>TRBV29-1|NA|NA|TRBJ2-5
CSVGLGTLETQYF
TGCAGCGTTGGCCTGGGGACTCTGGAGACCCAGTACTTC
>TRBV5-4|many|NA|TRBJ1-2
CASSLGEIDGYTF
TGTGCCAGCAGCTTGGGAGAAATAGATGGCTACACCTTC
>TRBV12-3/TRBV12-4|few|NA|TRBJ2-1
CASSPTGRNEQFF
TGTGCCAGCAGCCCAACAGGGCGCAATGAGCAGTTCTTC
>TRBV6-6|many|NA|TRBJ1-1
CASVGGGTEAFF
TGTGCCAGCGTAGGCGGAGGCACTGAAGCTTTCTTT
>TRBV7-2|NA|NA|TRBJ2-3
CATSLQASSTDTQYF
TGTGCCACCTCCTTACAAGCGTCTAGCACAGATACGCAGTATTTT
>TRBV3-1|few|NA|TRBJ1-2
CASSQGGHPIYGYTF
TGTGCCAGCAGCCAAGGAGGCCACCCAATCTATGGCTACACCTTC
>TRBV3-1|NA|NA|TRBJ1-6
CASSQAQNSPLHF
TGTGCCAGCAGCCAAGCCCAGAATTCACCCCTCCACTTT
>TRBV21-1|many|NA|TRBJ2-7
CASSKAWGAGATYEQYF
NA
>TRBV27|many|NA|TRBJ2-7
CASSVMTGYSYEQYF
TGTGCCAGCAGTGTAATGACAGGTTACTCCTACGAGCAGTACTTC
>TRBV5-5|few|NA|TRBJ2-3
CASSLAKATTDTQYF
TGTGCCAGCAGCTTGGCCAAAGCCACCACAGATACGCAGTATTTT
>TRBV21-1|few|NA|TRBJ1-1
CASSRADTEAFF
TGTGCCAGCAGCAGGGCAGACACTGAAGCTTTCTTT
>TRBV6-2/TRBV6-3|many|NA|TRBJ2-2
CASSYGWAGYTGELFF
TGTGCCAGCAGTTACGGGTGGGCAGGATACACCGGGGAGCTGTTTTTT